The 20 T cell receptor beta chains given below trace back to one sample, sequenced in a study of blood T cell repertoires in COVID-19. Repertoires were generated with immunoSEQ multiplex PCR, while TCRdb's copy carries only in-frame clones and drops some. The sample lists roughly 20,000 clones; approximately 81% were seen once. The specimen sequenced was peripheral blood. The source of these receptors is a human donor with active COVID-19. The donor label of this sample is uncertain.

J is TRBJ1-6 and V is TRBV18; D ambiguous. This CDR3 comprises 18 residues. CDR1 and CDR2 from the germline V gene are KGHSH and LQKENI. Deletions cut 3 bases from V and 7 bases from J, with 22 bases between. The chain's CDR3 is CASSPVADITTENSPLHF. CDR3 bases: TGTGCCAGCTCACCGGTAGCCGATATCACAACGGAAAATTCACCCCTCCACTTT.

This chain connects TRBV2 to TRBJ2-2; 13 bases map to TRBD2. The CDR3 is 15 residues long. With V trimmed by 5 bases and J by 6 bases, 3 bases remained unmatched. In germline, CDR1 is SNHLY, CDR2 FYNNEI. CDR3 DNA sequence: TGTGCCAGCAGTAGACTAGCGGGGGGACCCGGGGAGCTGTTTTTT. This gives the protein CASSRLAGGPGELFF. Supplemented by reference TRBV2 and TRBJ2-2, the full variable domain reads EPEVTQTPSHQVTQMGQEVILRCVPISNHLYFYWYRQILGQKVEFLVSFYNNEISEKSEIFDDQFSVERPDGSNFTLKIRSTKLEDSAMYFCASSRLAGGPGELFFGEGSRLTVL.

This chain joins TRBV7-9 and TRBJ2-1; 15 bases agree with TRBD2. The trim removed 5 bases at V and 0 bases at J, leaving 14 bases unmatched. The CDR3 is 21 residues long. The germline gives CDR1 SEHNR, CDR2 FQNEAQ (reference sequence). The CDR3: CASSIPSGLAGGRSSYNEQFF. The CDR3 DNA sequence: TGTGCCAGCAGCATTCCTTCAGGACTAGCGGGGGGGCGGAGCTCCTACAATGAGCAGTTCTTC.

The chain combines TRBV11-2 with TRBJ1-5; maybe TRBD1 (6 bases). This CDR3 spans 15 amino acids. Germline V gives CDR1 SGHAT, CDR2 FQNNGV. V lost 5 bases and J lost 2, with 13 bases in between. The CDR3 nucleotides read TGTGCCAGCAGCGTCACAGGGATGGGCAATCAGCCCCAGCATTTT. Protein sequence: CASSVTGMGNQPQHF.

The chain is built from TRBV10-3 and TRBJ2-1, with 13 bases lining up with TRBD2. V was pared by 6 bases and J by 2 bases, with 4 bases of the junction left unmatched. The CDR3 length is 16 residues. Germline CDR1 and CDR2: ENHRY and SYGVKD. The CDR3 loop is CAISPGTSGAYNEQFF. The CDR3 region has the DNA TGTGCCATCAGCCCCGGGACTAGCGGGGCCTACAATGAGCAGTTCTTC.

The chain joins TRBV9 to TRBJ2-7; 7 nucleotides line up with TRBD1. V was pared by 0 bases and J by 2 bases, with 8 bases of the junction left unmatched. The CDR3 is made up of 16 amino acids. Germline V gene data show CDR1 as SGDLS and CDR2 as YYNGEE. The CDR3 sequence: CASSVVPQGHPYEQYF. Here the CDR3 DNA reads TGTGCCAGCAGCGTAGTTCCACAGGGGCACCCCTACGAGCAGTACTTC.

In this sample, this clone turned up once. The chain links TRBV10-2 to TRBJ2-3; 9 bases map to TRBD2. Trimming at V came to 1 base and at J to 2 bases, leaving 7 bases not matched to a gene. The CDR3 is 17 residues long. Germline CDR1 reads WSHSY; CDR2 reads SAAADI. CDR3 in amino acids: CASSELLAGAPTDTQYF. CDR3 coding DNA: TGCGCCAGCAGTGAGTTGTTAGCGGGGGCGCCCACAGATACGCAGTATTTT.

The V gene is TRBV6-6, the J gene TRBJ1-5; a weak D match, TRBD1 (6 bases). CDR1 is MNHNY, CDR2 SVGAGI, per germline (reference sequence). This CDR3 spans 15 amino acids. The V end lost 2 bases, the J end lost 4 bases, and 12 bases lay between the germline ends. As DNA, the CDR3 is TGTGCCAGCAGTTACCTCGGGACACCAAATCAGCCCCAGCATTTT. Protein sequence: CASSYLGTPNQPQHF.

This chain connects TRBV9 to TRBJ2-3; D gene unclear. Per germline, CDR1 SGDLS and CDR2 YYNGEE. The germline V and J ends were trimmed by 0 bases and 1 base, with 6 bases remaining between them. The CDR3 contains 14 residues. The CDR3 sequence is CASSVERGTDTQYF. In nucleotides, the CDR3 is TGTGCCAGCAGCGTAGAGCGCGGCACAGATACGCAGTATTTT. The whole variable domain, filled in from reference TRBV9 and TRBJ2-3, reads DSGVTQTPKHLITATGQRVTLRCSPRSGDLSVYWYQQSLDQGLQFLIQYYNGEERAKGNILERFSAQQFPDLHSELNLSSLELGDSALYFCASSVERGTDTQYFGPGTRLTVL.

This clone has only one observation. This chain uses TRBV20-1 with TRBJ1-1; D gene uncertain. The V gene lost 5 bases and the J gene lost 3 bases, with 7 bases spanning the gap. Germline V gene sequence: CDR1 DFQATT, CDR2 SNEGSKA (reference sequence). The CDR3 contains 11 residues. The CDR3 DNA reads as TGCAGTGCTCGCCGGGACACTGAAGCTTTCTTT. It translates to CSARRDTEAFF.

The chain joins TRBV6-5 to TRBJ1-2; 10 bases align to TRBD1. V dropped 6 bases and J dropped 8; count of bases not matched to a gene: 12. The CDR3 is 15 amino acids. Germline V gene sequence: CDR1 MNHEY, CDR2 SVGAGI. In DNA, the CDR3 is TGTGCCAGCAGCTCAGGACAGGGGGATTTGAGAGGCTACACCTTC. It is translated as CASSSGQGDLRGYTF.

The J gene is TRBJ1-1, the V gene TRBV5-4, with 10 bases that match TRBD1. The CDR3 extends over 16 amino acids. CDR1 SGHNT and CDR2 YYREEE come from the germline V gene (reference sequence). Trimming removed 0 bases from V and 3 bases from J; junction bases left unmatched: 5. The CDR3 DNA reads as TGTGCCAGCAGCTTGGACTCCGGGACAGGGGACACTGAAGCTTTCTTT. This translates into CASSLDSGTGDTEAFF. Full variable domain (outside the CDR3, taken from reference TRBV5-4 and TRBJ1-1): ETGVTQSPTHLIKTRGQQVTLRCSSQSGHNTVSWYQQALGQGPQFIFQYYREEENGRGNFPPRFSGLQFPNYSSELNVNALELDDSALYLCASSLDSGTGDTEAFFGQGTRLTVV.

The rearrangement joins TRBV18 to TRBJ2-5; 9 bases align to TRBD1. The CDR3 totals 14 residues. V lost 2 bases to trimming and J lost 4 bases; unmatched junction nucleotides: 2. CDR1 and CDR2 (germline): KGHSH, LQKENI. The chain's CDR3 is CASSPGDRVETQYF. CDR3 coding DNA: TGTGCCAGCTCACCAGGGGACAGGGTAGAGACCCAGTACTTC.

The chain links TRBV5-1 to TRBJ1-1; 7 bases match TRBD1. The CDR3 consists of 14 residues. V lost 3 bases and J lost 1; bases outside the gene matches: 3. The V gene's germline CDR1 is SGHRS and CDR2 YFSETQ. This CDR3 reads CASSSGQENTEAFF. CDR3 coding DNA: TGCGCCAGCAGCTCCGGACAGGAGAACACTGAAGCTTTCTTT.

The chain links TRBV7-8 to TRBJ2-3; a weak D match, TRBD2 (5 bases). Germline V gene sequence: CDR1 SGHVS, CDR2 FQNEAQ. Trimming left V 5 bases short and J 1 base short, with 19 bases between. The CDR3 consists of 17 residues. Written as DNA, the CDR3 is TGTGCCAGCAGCCCTACCAGCCGGGCGCGGGGCACAGATACGCAGTATTTT. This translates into CASSPTSRARGTDTQYF.

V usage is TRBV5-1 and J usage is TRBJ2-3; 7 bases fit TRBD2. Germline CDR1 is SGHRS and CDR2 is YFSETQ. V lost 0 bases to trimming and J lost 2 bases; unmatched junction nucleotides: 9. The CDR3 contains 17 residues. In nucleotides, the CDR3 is TGCGCCAGCAGCTTGGACGGGGGGACTACCTACACAGATACGCAGTATTTT. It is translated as CASSLDGGTTYTDTQYF.

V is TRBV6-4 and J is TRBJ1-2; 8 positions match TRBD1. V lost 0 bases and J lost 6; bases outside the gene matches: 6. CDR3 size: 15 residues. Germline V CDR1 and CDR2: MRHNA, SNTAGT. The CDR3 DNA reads TGTGCCAGCAGTGACTCGAGCCAGGGGGCTAATGGCTACACCTTC. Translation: CASSDSSQGANGYTF.

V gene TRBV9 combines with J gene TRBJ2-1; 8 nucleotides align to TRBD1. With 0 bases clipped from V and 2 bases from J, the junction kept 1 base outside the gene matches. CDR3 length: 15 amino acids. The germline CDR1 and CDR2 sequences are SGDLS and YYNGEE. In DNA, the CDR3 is TGTGCCAGCAGCGTAGAGACAGGGGCCTACAATGAGCAGTTCTTC. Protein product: CASSVETGAYNEQFF.

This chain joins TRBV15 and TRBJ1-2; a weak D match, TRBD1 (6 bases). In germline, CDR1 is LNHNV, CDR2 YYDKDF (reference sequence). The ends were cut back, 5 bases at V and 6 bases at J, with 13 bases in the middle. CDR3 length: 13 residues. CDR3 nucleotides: TGTGCCACCAGCCAAGGGACAACTGATGGCTACACCTTC. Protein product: CATSQGTTDGYTF.

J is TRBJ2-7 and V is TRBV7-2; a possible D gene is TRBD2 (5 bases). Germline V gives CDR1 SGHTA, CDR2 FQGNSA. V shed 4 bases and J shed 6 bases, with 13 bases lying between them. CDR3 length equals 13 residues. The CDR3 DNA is TGTGCCAGCAGCTCCACTAGTGTAGGCGAGCAGTACTTC. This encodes CASSSTSVGEQYF.